The rows below give T cell receptor beta chains drawn from one sample of a study of cytomegalovirus exposure and HLA in healthy donors. This table comes from immunoSEQ multiplex PCR, and its TCRdb copy is limited to in-frame clones, with some not included. The table records about 200,000 clones, around 83% of them present only once. The sample comprised PBMCs. The source of these receptors is a girl under 18 in good health and CMV-seronegative. CDR3s include the opening cysteine and the closing phenylalanine or tryptophan. The order of the fields is CDR3 DNA, CDR3 protein, V gene, D gene, J gene, clone size. A D gene is named only where the DNA matches it firmly. Clone size is shown for a subset of rows, as once, few, many or a class of expanded clone.

TGTGCCAGCAGTGGGGCGGGGGGGGGTACGACAGATACGCAGTATTTT,CASSGAGGGTTDTQYF,TRBV6-1,TRBD2,TRBJ2-3,few
TGTGCCACCAGCAGACACCATGGAGAGCCCTCGAACACCGGGGAGCTGTTTTTT,CATSRHHGEPSNTGELFF,TRBV15,.,TRBJ2-2,.
TGTGCCAGCAGTGTGAGGTTGACCAGGGTGGGAGGCTACACCTTC,CASSVRLTRVGGYTF,TRBV5-4,.,TRBJ1-2,.
TGTGCCAGCAGTATTGGGGCAGAATCCCAAGAGACCCAGTACTTC,CASSIGAESQETQYF,TRBV5-4,.,TRBJ2-5,.
TGTGCCAGCAGTGCGGGGACAGGGGGGAACGAGCAGTACTTC,CASSAGTGGNEQYF,TRBV2,TRBD1,TRBJ2-7,.
TGTGCCAGCAGTCCTCGAGCGGGGAGCACAGATACGCAGTATTTT,CASSPRAGSTDTQYF,TRBV6-6,TRBD2,TRBJ2-3,.
TGCGCCAGCAGCTTGGACAGGAGTTTAGGTAATTCACCCCTCCACTTT,CASSLDRSLGNSPLHF,TRBV5-1,.,TRBJ1-6,many
TGCGCCAGCACCGGGGAGCTACATTCACCCCTCCACTTT,CASTGELHSPLHF,TRBV5-1,.,TRBJ1-6,.
TGTGCCAGCAGCCTAAGGACTAGCGGGGTGACAAGCTACGAGCAGTACTTC,CASSLRTSGVTSYEQYF,TRBV11-2,TRBD2,TRBJ2-7,.
TGTGCCACCAGCAGAGCCACACCGGGAACAGGGGAAGAGACCCAGTACTTC,CATSRATPGTGEETQYF,TRBV15,TRBD1,TRBJ2-5,.
TGTGCCAGCAGCCTAGCGGGAGTACCAGATACGCAGTATTTT,CASSLAGVPDTQYF,TRBV6-1,TRBD2,TRBJ2-3,once
TGTGCCAGCAGTGAAAGGCGGGACGGGGGTGAAAAACTGTTTTTT,CASSERRDGGEKLFF,TRBV2,.,TRBJ1-4,.
TGTGCCAGCAGCTTGAACCGGGACAGGGGAACTGAAGCTTTCTTT,CASSLNRDRGTEAFF,TRBV7-9,TRBD1,TRBJ1-1,.
TGTGCCAGCAGCCTCCAACAGGGGGCCTACGAGCAGTACTTC,CASSLQQGAYEQYF,TRBV7-3,TRBD1,TRBJ2-7,.
TGTGCCACCAGCAGAGATAAGAGAGCAGGGGGGAAACTGTTTTTT,CATSRDKRAGGKLFF,TRBV15,TRBD1,TRBJ1-4,few
TGTGCCAGCAGCTTACCTTCAGGACAGGGCGGGAACTATGGCTACACCTTC,CASSLPSGQGGNYGYTF,TRBV7-8,TRBD1,TRBJ1-2,.
TGTGCCAGCAGCTCAACTAGCGGGGGTGCGCTCTTC,CASSSTSGGALF,TRBV7-9,TRBD2,TRBJ2-1,.
TGTGCCTGGAGTGTACTAGGAGAAGGTGAGCAGTTCTTC,CAWSVLGEGEQFF,TRBV30,.,TRBJ2-1,.
TGTGCCAGCAGCTGGAACCGGGACAGGCATGACCTGACGCAAGAGACCCAGTACTTC,CASSWNRDRHDLTQETQYF,TRBV7-2,TRBD1,TRBJ2-5,.